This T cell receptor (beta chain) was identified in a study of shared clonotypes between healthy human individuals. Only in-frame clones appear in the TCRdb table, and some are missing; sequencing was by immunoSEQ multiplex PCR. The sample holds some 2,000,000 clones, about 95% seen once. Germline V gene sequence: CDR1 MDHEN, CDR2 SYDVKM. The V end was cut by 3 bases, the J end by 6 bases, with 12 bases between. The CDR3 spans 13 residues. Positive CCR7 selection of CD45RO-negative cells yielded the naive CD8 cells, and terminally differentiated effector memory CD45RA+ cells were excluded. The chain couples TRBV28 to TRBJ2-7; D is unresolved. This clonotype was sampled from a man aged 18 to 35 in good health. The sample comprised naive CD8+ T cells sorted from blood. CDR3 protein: CASSFQPLSEQYF. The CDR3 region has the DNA TGTGCCAGCAGTTTCCAACCCCTCAGCGAGCAGTACTTC.